These T cell receptor beta chains were read from a single sample in a study of T cell responses to AZD1222 COVID-19 vaccine. The method was immunoSEQ multiplex PCR; TCRdb's version includes in-frame clones alone and lacks a portion of them. This sample has 130,000 to 150,000 clones, with about 90% found just once. The material sequenced was peripheral blood, taken on day 0 of AZD1222 vaccination. All receptors derive from an adult in good health. The conserved cysteine and the conserved F or W are not part of the CDR3 here.

V gene	CDR3 protein
TRBV19	ASSIQGGGYT
TRBV4-3	ASSQEWDSGTGYQPQH
TRBV6-2/TRBV6-3	ASSDNTGFSNQPQH
TRBV7-3	ASSSITSGRYTGELF
TRBV6-5	ASRDQTGGPGELF
TRBV5-1	ASSLVRGERY
TRBV28	ASSSVGTPADTQY
TRBV19	ASSTDTMNTEAF
TRBV19	ASSARTSGNTIY
TRBV5-4	ASSSKLGGEMNTEAF
TRBV24-1	ATSDWDSAYGYT
TRBV19	ASSIEWTENTEAF
TRBV6-5	ASSYSGEAWH
TRBV24-1	ATSDRTGSYGYT
TRBV5-1	ASSRGERGNTEAF
TRBV6-5	ATRRGGELF